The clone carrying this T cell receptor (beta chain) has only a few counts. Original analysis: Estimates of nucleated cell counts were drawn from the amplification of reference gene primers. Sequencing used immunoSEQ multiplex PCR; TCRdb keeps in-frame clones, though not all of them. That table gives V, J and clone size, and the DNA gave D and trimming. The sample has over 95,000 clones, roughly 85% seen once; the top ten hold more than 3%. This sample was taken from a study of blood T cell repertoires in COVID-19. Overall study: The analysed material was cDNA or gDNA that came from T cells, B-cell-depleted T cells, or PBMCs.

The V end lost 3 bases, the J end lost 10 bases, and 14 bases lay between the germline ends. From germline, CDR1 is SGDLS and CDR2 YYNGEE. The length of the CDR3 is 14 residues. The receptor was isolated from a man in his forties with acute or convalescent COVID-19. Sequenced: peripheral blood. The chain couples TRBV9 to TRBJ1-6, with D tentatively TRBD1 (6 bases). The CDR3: CASSAKTGLSPLHF. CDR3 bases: TGTGCCAGCAGCGCGAAAACAGGGTTATCACCCCTCCACTTT.